This is a list of T cell receptor beta chains from one sample in a study of T cell changes during pregnancy in multiple sclerosis. Sequencing was performed with immunoSEQ multiplex PCR; in TCRdb, only in-frame clones are kept and a portion is missing. The top ten clones hold approximately 2.2% of a sample with 91,000 or so clones, 85% to 95% of them seen once. Sequenced here: peripheral blood, sampled after pregnancy. The receptor set was obtained from a female donor with multiple sclerosis, enrolled in a pregnancy study. Each CDR3 is given with its conserved first and last residue. Fields, in order: V gene, J gene, CDR3 protein.

V gene: TRBV30; J gene: TRBJ1-3; CDR3 protein: CASDRGQGDTIYF
V gene: TRBV7-2; J gene: TRBJ1-5; CDR3 protein: CASSWVGSGLGNQPQHF
V gene: TRBV5-1; J gene: TRBJ2-7; CDR3 protein: CASSQGLRTGGYEQYF
V gene: TRBV27; J gene: TRBJ2-7; CDR3 protein: CASRPANSGGAGEQYF
V gene: TRBV10-3; J gene: TRBJ2-1; CDR3 protein: CAISEQANEQFF
V gene: TRBV6-1; J gene: TRBJ2-3; CDR3 protein: CASLAEISTDTQYF
V gene: TRBV4-2; J gene: TRBJ2-7; CDR3 protein: CASSQDLGFLGTGHYEQYF
V gene: TRBV7-9; J gene: TRBJ2-7; CDR3 protein: CASSLAYTDQDEQYF
V gene: TRBV6-6; J gene: TRBJ1-5; CDR3 protein: CASRGEPGQGSQPQHF
V gene: TRBV6-1; J gene: TRBJ2-7; CDR3 protein: CASSPRGQGDYEQYF
V gene: TRBV7-9; J gene: TRBJ2-7; CDR3 protein: CASSPSTGANEQYF
V gene: TRBV7-2; J gene: TRBJ2-3; CDR3 protein: CASSLYAGGTTDTQYF
V gene: TRBV11-2; J gene: TRBJ2-2; CDR3 protein: CASRLARAGTGELFF
V gene: TRBV11-1; J gene: TRBJ2-7; CDR3 protein: CASGTRGAGEQYF
V gene: TRBV5-1; J gene: TRBJ1-1; CDR3 protein: CASSARGLYENTEAFF
V gene: TRBV9; J gene: TRBJ2-4; CDR3 protein: CASSEDTGRNIQYF
V gene: TRBV29-1; J gene: TRBJ1-1; CDR3 protein: CSVNGQGGEAFF
V gene: TRBV7-2; J gene: TRBJ2-5; CDR3 protein: CASSPRSWTQYF
V gene: TRBV6-1; J gene: TRBJ2-5; CDR3 protein: CASSELTSEETQYF
V gene: TRBV18; J gene: TRBJ1-1; CDR3 protein: CASSPHPAGVAEAFF
V gene: TRBV28; J gene: TRBJ2-7; CDR3 protein: CASSAASREGLNEQYF
V gene: TRBV30; J gene: TRBJ2-5; CDR3 protein: CAWSIQGQETQYF
V gene: TRBV7-2; J gene: TRBJ1-2; CDR3 protein: CASTYPEGGGGYTF
V gene: TRBV4-3; J gene: TRBJ1-1; CDR3 protein: CASSQADRGNTEAFF